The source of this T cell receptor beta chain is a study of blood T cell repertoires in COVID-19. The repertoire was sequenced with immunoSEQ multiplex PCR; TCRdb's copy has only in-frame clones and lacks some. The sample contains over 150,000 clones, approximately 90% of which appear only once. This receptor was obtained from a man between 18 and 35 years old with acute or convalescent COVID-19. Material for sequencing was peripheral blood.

CDR3 sequence: CASSLTGTNYGYTF. DNA of the CDR3: TGTGCCAGCAGTTTGACAGGGACTAACTATGGCTACACCTTC. V usage is TRBV27 and J usage is TRBJ1-2; 7 positions match TRBD1. The CDR3 spans 14 residues. Germline CDR1 is MNHEY and CDR2 is SMNVEV (reference sequence). Losses at the gene ends were 3 bases for V and 0 bases for J; bases not matched to a gene: 1.